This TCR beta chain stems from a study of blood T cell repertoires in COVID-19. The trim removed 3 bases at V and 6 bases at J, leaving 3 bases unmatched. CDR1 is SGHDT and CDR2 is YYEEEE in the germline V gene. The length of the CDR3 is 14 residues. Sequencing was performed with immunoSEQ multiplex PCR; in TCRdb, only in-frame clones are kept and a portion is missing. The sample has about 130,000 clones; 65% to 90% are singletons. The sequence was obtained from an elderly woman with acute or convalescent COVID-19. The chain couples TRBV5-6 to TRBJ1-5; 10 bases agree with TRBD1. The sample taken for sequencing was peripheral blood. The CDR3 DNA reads TGTGCCAGCAGCTCGACAGGGGGCGTTCAGCCCCAGCATTTT. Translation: CASSSTGGVQPQHF.